This entry features one T cell receptor beta chain sequence. Sequenced by immunoSEQ multiplex PCR; TCRdb stores in-frame clones only, minus some. Here the sample spans about 57,000 clones, just over 90% being singletons. The CDR3 length is 16 residues. Germline V gene data show CDR1 as SNHLY and CDR2 as FYNNEI. Losses at the gene ends were 6 bases for V and 5 bases for J; bases not matched to a gene: 13. The data stem from a study of T cell changes during pregnancy in multiple sclerosis. The sequence came from a female donor in good health, enrolled as a control in a pregnancy study. The chain is built from TRBV2 and TRBJ1-2; 9 bases fit TRBD1. Specimen: peripheral blood, collected in the first trimester of pregnancy. Written as DNA, the CDR3 is TGTGCCAGCAGGAACCCCCTCCGGGACAGGGCGTATGGCTACACCTTC. Translating it yields CASRNPLRDRAYGYTF.